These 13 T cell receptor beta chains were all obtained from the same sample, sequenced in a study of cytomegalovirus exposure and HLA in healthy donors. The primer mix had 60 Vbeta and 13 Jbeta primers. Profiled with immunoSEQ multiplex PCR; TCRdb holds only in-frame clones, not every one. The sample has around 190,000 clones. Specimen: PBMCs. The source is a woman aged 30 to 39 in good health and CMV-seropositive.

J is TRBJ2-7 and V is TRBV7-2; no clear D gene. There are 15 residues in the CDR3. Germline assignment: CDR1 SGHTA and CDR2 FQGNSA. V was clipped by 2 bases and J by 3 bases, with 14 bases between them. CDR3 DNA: TGTGCCAGCAGCTTAATCACCCGATTTAGCTACGAGCAGTACTTC. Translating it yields CASSLITRFSYEQYF.

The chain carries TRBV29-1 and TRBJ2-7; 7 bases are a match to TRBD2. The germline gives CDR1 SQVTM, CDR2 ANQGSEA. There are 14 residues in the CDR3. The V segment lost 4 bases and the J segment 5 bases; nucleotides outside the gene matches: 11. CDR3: CSVGGGRRRNEQYF. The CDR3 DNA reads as TGCAGCGTTGGGGGCGGGAGAAGGAGAAACGAGCAGTACTTC.

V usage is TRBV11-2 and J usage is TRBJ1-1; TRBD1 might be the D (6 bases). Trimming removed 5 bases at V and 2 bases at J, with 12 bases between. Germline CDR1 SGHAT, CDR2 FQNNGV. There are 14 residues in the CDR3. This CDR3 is CASSLQGVNTEAFF. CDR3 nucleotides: TGTGCCAGCAGCCTACAGGGTGTAAACACTGAAGCTTTCTTT.

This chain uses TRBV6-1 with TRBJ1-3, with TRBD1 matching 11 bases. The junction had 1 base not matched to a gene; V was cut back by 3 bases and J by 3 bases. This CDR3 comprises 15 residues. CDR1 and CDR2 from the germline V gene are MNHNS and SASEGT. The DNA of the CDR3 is TGTGCCAGCAGTGAGGGACAGGGGGATGGAAACACCATATATTTT. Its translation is CASSEGQGDGNTIYF.

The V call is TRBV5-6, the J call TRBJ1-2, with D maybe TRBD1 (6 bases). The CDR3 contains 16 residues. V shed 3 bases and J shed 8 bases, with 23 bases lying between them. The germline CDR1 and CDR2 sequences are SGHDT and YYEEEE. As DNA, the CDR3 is TGTGCCAGCAGCTCTATTCCCGGGACACATAAACGGGGCTACACCTTC. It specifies CASSSIPGTHKRGYTF.

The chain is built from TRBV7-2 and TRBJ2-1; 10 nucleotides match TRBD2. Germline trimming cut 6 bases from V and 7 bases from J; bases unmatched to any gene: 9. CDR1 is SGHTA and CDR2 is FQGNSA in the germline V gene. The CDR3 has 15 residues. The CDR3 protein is CASSSSGRAFNEQFF. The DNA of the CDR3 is TGTGCCAGCAGTTCCAGCGGGAGGGCTTTTAATGAGCAGTTCTTC.

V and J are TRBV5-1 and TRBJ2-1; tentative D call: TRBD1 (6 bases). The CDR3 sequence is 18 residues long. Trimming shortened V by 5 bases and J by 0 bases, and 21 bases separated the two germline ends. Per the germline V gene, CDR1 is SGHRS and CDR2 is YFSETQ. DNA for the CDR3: TGCGCCAGCAGAACTCGGGCTGGGGGCCTTAGCTCCTACAATGAGCAGTTCTTC. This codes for CASRTRAGGLSSYNEQFF.

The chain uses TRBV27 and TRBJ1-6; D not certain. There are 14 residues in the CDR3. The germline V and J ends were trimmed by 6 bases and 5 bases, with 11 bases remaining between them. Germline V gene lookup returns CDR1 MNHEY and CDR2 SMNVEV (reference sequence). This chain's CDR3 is CASSARGNNSPLHF. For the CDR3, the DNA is TGTGCCAGCAGCGCGCGCGGAAATAATTCACCCCTCCACTTT.

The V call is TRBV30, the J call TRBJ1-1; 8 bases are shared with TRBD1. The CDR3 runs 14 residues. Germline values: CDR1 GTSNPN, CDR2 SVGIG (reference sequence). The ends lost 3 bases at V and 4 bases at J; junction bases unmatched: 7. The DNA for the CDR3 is TGTGCCTGGAGCGACAGGGGTTGGTTCACTGAAGCTTTCTTT. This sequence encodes CAWSDRGWFTEAFF.

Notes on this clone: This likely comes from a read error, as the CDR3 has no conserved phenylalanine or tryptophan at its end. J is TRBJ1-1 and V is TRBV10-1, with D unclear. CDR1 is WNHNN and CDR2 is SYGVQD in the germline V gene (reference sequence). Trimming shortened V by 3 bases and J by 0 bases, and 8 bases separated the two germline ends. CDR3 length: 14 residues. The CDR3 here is CASSEQTMNTEAFL. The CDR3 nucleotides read TGCGCCAGCAGTGAACAGACTATGAACACTGAAGCTTTCCTT.

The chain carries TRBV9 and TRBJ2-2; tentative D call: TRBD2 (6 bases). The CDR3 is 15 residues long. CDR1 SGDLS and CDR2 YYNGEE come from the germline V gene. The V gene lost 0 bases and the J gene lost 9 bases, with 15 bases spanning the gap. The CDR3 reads CASSVDPRGNWELFF. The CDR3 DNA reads TGTGCCAGCAGCGTAGACCCGCGGGGCAATTGGGAGCTGTTTTTT.

The CDR3 region has the DNA TGCGCCAGCAGCTACAGGGGGAACACTGAAGCTTTCTTT. Translating it yields CASSYRGNTEAFF. The genes are TRBV5-1 and TRBJ1-1; 7 nucleotides agree with TRBD1. Germline CDR1 SGHRS, CDR2 YFSETQ. Trimming at V came to 3 bases and at J to 1 base, leaving 0 bases not matched to a gene. The CDR3 has 13 amino acids.

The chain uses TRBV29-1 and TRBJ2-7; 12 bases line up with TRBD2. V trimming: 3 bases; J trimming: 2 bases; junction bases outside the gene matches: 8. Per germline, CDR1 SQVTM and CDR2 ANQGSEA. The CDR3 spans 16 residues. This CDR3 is CSVEGGTSGSTYEQYF. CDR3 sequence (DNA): TGCAGCGTTGAGGGAGGGACTAGCGGGTCTACCTACGAGCAGTACTTC.